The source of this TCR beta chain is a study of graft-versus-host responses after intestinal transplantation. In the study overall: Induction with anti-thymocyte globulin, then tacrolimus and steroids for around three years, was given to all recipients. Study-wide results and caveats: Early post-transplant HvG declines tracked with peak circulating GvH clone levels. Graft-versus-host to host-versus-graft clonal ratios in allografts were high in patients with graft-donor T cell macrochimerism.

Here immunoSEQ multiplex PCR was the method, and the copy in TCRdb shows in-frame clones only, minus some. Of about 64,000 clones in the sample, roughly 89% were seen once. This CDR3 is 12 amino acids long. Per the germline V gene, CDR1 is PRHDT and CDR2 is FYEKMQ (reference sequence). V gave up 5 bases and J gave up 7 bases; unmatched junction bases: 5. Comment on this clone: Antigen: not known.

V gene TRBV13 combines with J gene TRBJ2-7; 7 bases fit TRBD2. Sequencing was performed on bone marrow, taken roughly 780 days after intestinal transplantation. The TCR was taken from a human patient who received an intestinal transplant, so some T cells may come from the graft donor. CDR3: CASSLSAGEQYF. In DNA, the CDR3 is TGTGCCAGCAGCCTTTCAGCGGGGGAGCAGTACTTC.